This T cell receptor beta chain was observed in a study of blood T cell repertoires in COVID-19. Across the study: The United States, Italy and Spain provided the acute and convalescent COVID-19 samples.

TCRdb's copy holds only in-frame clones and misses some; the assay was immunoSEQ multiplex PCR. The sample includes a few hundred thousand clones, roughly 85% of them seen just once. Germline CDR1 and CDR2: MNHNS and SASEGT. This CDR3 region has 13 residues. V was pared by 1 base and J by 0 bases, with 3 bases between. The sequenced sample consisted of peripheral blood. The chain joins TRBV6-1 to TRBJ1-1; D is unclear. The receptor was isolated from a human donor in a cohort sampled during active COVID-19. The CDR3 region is CASSEGVNTEAFF. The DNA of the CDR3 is TGTGCCAGCAGTGAAGGAGTGAACACTGAAGCTTTCTTT.